One and the same sample provided the 28 T cell receptor beta chains below, sequenced in a study of pediatric ulcerative colitis. Libraries were prepared by immunoSEQ multiplex PCR; TCRdb keeps only in-frame clonotypes and omits some of them. Altogether 55,000 to 80,000 clones are present, around 80% being singletons, with the ten largest covering roughly 5.5%. Sequencing used blood. These receptors originate from a boy younger than 18 with moderate ulcerative colitis.

The rearrangement joins TRBV7-9 to TRBJ1-2, with D uncertain. The CDR3 contains 13 residues. CDR1 and CDR2 from the germline V gene are SEHNR and FQNEAQ (reference sequence). V was cut by 2 bases and J by 4 bases, with 8 bases left in between. The CDR3 coding sequence is TGTGCCAGCAGCTTATGGTCCCCCTATGGCTACACCTTC. Its translation: CASSLWSPYGYTF.

The chain combines TRBV19 with TRBJ1-2, with D unclear. The V gene lost 5 bases and the J gene lost 7 bases, with 5 bases spanning the gap. The CDR3 length is 10 residues. Germline V lookup: CDR1 LNHDA, CDR2 SQIVND (reference sequence). CDR3 sequence: CASSSAGYTF. The CDR3, as DNA: TGTGCCAGTAGTTCCGCTGGCTACACCTTC.

The J gene is TRBJ1-4, the V gene TRBV2; 10 bases align to TRBD1. Unmatched junction bases numbered 14, after V lost 7 bases and J lost 3 bases. This CDR3 contains 18 residues. CDR1 and CDR2 (germline): SNHLY, FYNNEI. CDR3 residues: CASNRQGALNTANEKLFF. The DNA for the CDR3 is TGTGCCAGCAATCGACAGGGGGCCCTAAATACGGCTAATGAAAAACTGTTTTTT.

The chain has TRBV10-1 and TRBJ1-3, with D perhaps matching TRBD1 (5 bases). Germline V CDR1 and CDR2: WNHNN, SYGVQD (reference sequence). CDR3 length equals 14 residues. The V end lost 5 bases, the J end lost 0 bases, and 8 bases lay between the germline ends. CDR3 bases: TGCGCCAGCAGTCCAGACAGCTCTGGAAACACCATATATTTT. It specifies CASSPDSSGNTIYF.

The chain links TRBV6-5 to TRBJ2-7; 10 bases are shared with TRBD2. CDR3 length: 16 amino acids. The V gene's germline CDR1 is MNHEY and CDR2 SVGAGI. The V gene end was trimmed by 1 base and the J gene end by 4 bases; junction bases not matched to a gene: 7. Here the CDR3 DNA reads TGTGCCAGCAGTTACTTGGCGGCTAGCGGGAGTTACGAGCAGTACTTC. Translating gives CASSYLAASGSYEQYF.

The chain is built from TRBV18 and TRBJ1-5, with 8 bases aligning to TRBD1. There are 14 residues in the CDR3. Trimming cost V 5 bases and J 6 bases; bases outside gene matches: 6. The V gene's germline CDR1 is KGHSH and CDR2 LQKENI. The CDR3 region has the DNA TGTGCCAGCTCAGAGGACAGGGTAGGTCAGCCCCAGCATTTT. It translates to CASSEDRVGQPQHF.

This clone was seen a few times. This rearrangement joins TRBV9 to TRBJ2-5; D might be TRBD2 (5 bases). Deletions cut 3 bases from V and 5 bases from J, with 5 bases between. This CDR3 spans 11 amino acids. CDR1 SGDLS and CDR2 YYNGEE come from the germline V gene. CDR3: CASSGGETQYF. DNA of the CDR3: TGTGCCAGCAGCGGAGGGGAGACCCAGTACTTC. The full variable domain, its missing parts supplied by reference TRBV9 and TRBJ2-5, is DSGVTQTPKHLITATGQRVTLRCSPRSGDLSVYWYQQSLDQGLQFLIQYYNGEERAKGNILERFSAQQFPDLHSELNLSSLELGDSALYFCASSGGETQYFGPGTRLLVL.

This clone has just a few counts. The chain uses TRBV6-4 and TRBJ2-5; possible D gene TRBD2, 6 bases. Deletions cut 2 bases from V and 2 bases from J, with 12 bases between. The CDR3 covers 15 residues. CDR1 and CDR2 from the germline V gene are MRHNA and SNTAGT. The CDR3 is CASSDTGDPQETQYF. As DNA, the CDR3 is TGTGCCAGCAGTGACACGGGAGACCCACAAGAGACCCAGTACTTC.

This clone was counted only a few times. The V call is TRBV4-1, the J call TRBJ2-7; 7 nucleotides align to TRBD2. The junction had 5 bases not matched to a gene; V was cut back by 0 bases and J by 3 bases. CDR1 and CDR2 (germline): MGHRA, YSYEKL. The length of the CDR3 is 15 residues. The CDR3 DNA sequence: TGCGCCAGCAGCCAAGATTACGGCGGGGGCTACGAGCAGTACTTC. It is translated as CASSQDYGGGYEQYF.

V gene TRBV18 combines with J gene TRBJ1-3; the D is unclear. This CDR3 is built from 14 residues. Trimming took 6 bases from V and 4 from J, leaving 13 bases between them. The germline V gene has CDR1 KGHSH and CDR2 LQKENI. Here the CDR3 reads CASSPSGTGNTIYF. The CDR3 DNA follows: TGTGCCAGCTCGCCCTCGGGTACAGGAAACACCATATATTTT. Full variable domain (outside the CDR3, taken from reference TRBV18 and TRBJ1-3): NAGVMQNPRHLVRRRGQEARLRCSPMKGHSHVYWYRQLPEEGLKFMVYLQKENIIDESGMPKERFSAEFPKEGPSILRIQQVVRGDSAAYFCASSPSGTGNTIYFGEGSWLTVV.

The chain carries TRBV11-3 and TRBJ2-7; 7 bases match TRBD1. The CDR3 runs to 13 residues. Germline loops: CDR1 SGHNT, CDR2 YENEEA. The V segment lost 5 bases and the J segment 0 bases; nucleotides outside the gene matches: 1. In DNA form, the CDR3 reads TGTGCCAGCAGCCGACAGGGCTCCTACGAGCAGTACTTC. Amino acids: CASSRQGSYEQYF.

Written as DNA, the CDR3 is TGTGCCAGTAGTATACAGGGAACCAATCAGCCCCAGCATTTT. Its protein is CASSIQGTNQPQHF. V is TRBV19 and J is TRBJ1-5, with D possibly being TRBD1 (5 bases). The CDR3 length is 14 residues. Germline CDR1 is LNHDA and CDR2 is SQIVND (reference sequence). Trimming shortened V by 2 bases and J by 3 bases, and 8 bases separated the two germline ends.

This rearrangement joins TRBV7-2 to TRBJ2-7; 12 bases fit TRBD2. The V and J ends lost 1 base and 7 bases, in that order; junction bases with no gene match: 8. The CDR3 loop spans 16 amino acids. Germline loops: CDR1 SGHTA, CDR2 FQGNSA. This chain's CDR3 is CASSLDARLAGEEQYF. CDR3 DNA: TGTGCCAGCAGCTTAGACGCGAGACTAGCGGGGGAGGAGCAGTACTTC.

This chain connects TRBV11-2 to TRBJ2-5, with D maybe TRBD2 (7 bases). Germline V lookup: CDR1 SGHAT, CDR2 FQNNGV. V lost 4 bases and J lost 4, with 19 bases in between. The CDR3 runs 16 residues. The CDR3 protein is CASSWTWGGAGETQYF. In nucleotides, the CDR3 is TGTGCCAGCAGCTGGACCTGGGGGGGGGCTGGAGAGACCCAGTACTTC.

V gene TRBV10-2 combines with J gene TRBJ2-3, with D hard to call. The CDR3 has 12 amino acids. From germline, CDR1 is WSHSY and CDR2 SAAADI. The V and J ends lost 5 bases and 6 bases respectively, with 9 bases between them. CDR3: CASSISGDTQYF. The CDR3, as DNA: TGCGCCAGCAGTATTTCCGGGGATACGCAGTATTTT.

This clone appeared a few times. V and J are TRBV19 and TRBJ1-3, with a weak D call TRBD1 (5 bases). Germline V gene lookup returns CDR1 LNHDA and CDR2 SQIVND (reference sequence). The CDR3 is made up of 15 amino acids. V was cut by 7 bases and J by 8 bases, with 21 bases left in between. The CDR3 here is CASTMGVVGRDTIYF. The CDR3 DNA reads as TGTGCCAGTACCATGGGGGTGGTCGGTCGGGACACCATATATTTT. The whole variable domain, remainder taken from reference TRBV19 and TRBJ1-3, is DGGITQSPKYLFRKEGQNVTLSCEQNLNHDAMYWYRQDPGQGLRLIYYSQIVNDFQKGDIAEGYSVSREKKESFPLTVTSAQKNPTAFYLCASTMGVVGRDTIYFGEGSWLTVV.

This chain uses TRBV4-2 with TRBJ2-2; 12 bases are a match to TRBD2. Germline V gene sequence: CDR1 LGHNA, CDR2 YNFKEQ. This CDR3 spans 17 amino acids. V was clipped by 4 bases and J by 6 bases; unmatched bases: 9. CDR3 protein: CASSRTSGDVKAGELFF. CDR3 DNA: TGTGCCAGCAGCCGGACTAGCGGGGACGTAAAAGCCGGGGAGCTGTTTTTT.

This chain connects TRBV4-2 to TRBJ1-5, with a possible D match to TRBD1 (6 bases). CDR3 length: 16 residues. Per the germline V gene, CDR1 is LGHNA and CDR2 is YNFKEQ. Trimming took off 1 base at V and 0 bases at J, with 10 bases between the two ends. The CDR3 region is CASSQGTVSSNQPQHF. In DNA, the CDR3 is TGTGCCAGCAGCCAAGGGACAGTCTCTAGCAATCAGCCCCAGCATTTT.

The chain employs TRBV19 and TRBJ1-5; D gene unclear. The V end lost 1 base, the J end lost 5 bases, and 6 bases lay between the germline ends. Germline loops: CDR1 LNHDA, CDR2 SQIVND (reference sequence). The CDR3 sequence is 13 residues long. CDR3 DNA sequence: TGTGCCAGTAGTATAGGTGGTTATCAGCCCCAGCATTTT. It encodes CASSIGGYQPQHF.

The V and J genes are TRBV7-9 and TRBJ1-4; weak D call: TRBD1 (6 bases). The CDR3 is 13 amino acids. The ends were cut back, 5 bases at V and 8 bases at J, with 12 bases in the middle. Germline CDR1 SEHNR, CDR2 FQNEAQ (reference sequence). The CDR3 loop reads CASSTMGTEKLFF. As DNA, the CDR3 is TGTGCCAGCAGCACGATGGGGACAGAAAAACTGTTTTTT.

The rearrangement uses TRBV5-1 and TRBJ2-2; TRBD2 matches at 11 bases. Germline CDR1 reads SGHRS; CDR2 reads YFSETQ. Trimming cost V 2 bases and J 4 bases; bases outside gene matches: 4. This CDR3 is built from 16 residues. The CDR3, as DNA: TGCGCCAGCAGCTTACCTAGCGGGAGGACCACCGGGGAGCTGTTTTTT. Translated, it gives CASSLPSGRTTGELFF. Full variable domain (missing parts from reference TRBV5-1 and TRBJ2-2): KAGVTQTPRYLIKTRGQQVTLSCSPISGHRSVSWYQQTPGQGLQFLFEYFSETQRNKGNFPGRFSGRQFSNSRSEMNVSTLELGDSALYLCASSLPSGRTTGELFFGEGSRLTVL.

This sequence joins TRBV27 and TRBJ2-7, with D uncertain. CDR1 is MNHEY and CDR2 is SMNVEV in the germline V gene (reference sequence). This CDR3 spans 15 amino acids. Trimming cost V 2 bases and J 4 bases, with 15 bases left between them. The chain's CDR3 is CASSLVRELGYEQYF. CDR3 sequence (DNA): TGTGCCAGCAGTTTAGTTCGCGAACTCGGTTACGAGCAGTACTTC.

There are a few counts of this clone. The V call is TRBV21-1, the J call TRBJ2-1; the table calls TRBD1, which could not be checked here. TRBV21-1 is classified as a pseudogene. The CDR3 spans 17 residues. The CDR3, as DNA: TGTGCCAGCAGCAAAGTCCCTTGGACAGGGGGCTACAATGAGCAGTTCTTC. Translation: CASSKVPWTGGYNEQFF.

This rearrangement joins TRBV9 to TRBJ2-1; TRBD1 matches 7 bases. The J segment lost 0 bases and the V segment lost 2 bases, leaving 8 bases of the junction unmatched. CDR1 and CDR2 from the germline V gene are SGDLS and YYNGEE. CDR3 length: 17 residues. The CDR3 DNA reads TGTGCCAGCAGCGTCCATTTACAGGGGAGCTCCTACAATGAGCAGTTCTTC. Protein product: CASSVHLQGSSYNEQFF.

The J gene is TRBJ1-1, the V gene TRBV27; D perhaps matches TRBD1 (6 bases). CDR3 length: 19 residues. With 0 bases removed from V and 0 bases from J, the gap between germline ends came to 20 bases. Germline CDR1 MNHEY, CDR2 SMNVEV (reference sequence). CDR3 nucleotide sequence: TGTGCCAGCAGTTTATCGATTGGGCAGGGGATCGATTTGAACACTGAAGCTTTCTTT. Translation: CASSLSIGQGIDLNTEAFF.

The chain has TRBV10-2 and TRBJ2-7; 10 bases line up with TRBD1. CDR3 size: 16 residues. Germline-derived CDR1 and CDR2 are WSHSY and SAAADI. Unmatched junction bases numbered 7, after V lost 2 bases and J lost 3 bases. The CDR3 bases are TGCGCCAGCAGTGAGCCACTAGGGGACAGGGGCTACGAGCAGTACTTC. Its protein is CASSEPLGDRGYEQYF.

V usage is TRBV13 and J usage is TRBJ1-3; no definite D call. Germline CDR1 is PRHDT and CDR2 is FYEKMQ (reference sequence). V was pared by 2 bases and J by 6 bases, with 5 bases between. The CDR3 totals 12 residues. The CDR3 here is CASSLYENTIYF. Here the CDR3 DNA reads TGTGCCAGCAGCTTATATGAAAACACCATATATTTT.

The chain employs TRBV10-1 and TRBJ2-5; either TRBD1 or TRBD2 may fit D (5 bases each). Germline V lookup: CDR1 WNHNN, CDR2 SYGVQD (reference sequence). The CDR3 spans 15 residues. V was pared by 0 bases and J by 9 bases, with 17 bases between. As DNA, the CDR3 is TGCGCCAGCAGTGAGTCGCTGGTGGGGGATCGGGCCCAGTACTTC. Protein: CASSESLVGDRAQYF.